Reported below is one T cell receptor (beta chain). Its antigen is not identified. The data were taken from a study of radiotherapy plus CTLA-4 blockade in lung cancer. About the research overall: Overall, 15% to 20% of patients showed an objective response, while 25% to 40% attained disease control. The study's findings and limits: In blood, early T cell clone dynamics reportedly predicted response best, together with interferon-beta. Blood saw expansion of tumor-derived TCR clones after radiotherapy plus ipilimumab.

Lung cancer patients with chemo-refractory metastatic non-small-cell disease were given focal radiation plus CTLA-4 blockade with ipilimumab. Profiled with immunoSEQ multiplex PCR; TCRdb holds only in-frame clones, not every one. Of 47,000 or so clones in the sample, 85% were seen once. The V gene's germline CDR1 is MNHEY and CDR2 SVGAGI. The CDR3 has 14 residues. The source was peripheral blood, collected from a patient treated with radiotherapy plus ipilimumab. V and J are TRBV6-5 and TRBJ2-5, with no clear D. The assigned J gene may be wrong: the sequence end matches TRBJ2-7 better. The source is a human donor with non-small cell lung cancer whose response to radiotherapy plus ipilimumab could not be evaluated. The CDR3 bases are TGTGCCAGCAGTTACTCGCGTCAGGTCTACGAGCAGTACTTC. This sequence encodes CASSYSRQVYEQYF.